These 11 T cell receptor beta chains originate from one sample sequenced in a study of response to subunit inactivated influenza vaccine. TCRdb analysed the RT-PCR reads with MiXCR anew, one entry per CDR3 protein. The sample lists 500,000 to 600,000 distinct CDR3 sequences; approximately 14% were seen once. Material: PBMCs from blood, obtained 11 to 12 days after vaccination. Source of these receptors: a man aged 45 to 65 who received an inactivated influenza vaccine.

This clonotype has more than one count but fewer than ten. The chain joins TRBV5-1 to TRBJ1-3; TRBD1 might be the D (5 bases). Trimming removed 6 bases from V and 4 bases from J, with 14 bases in between. Germline assignment: CDR1 SGHRS and CDR2 YFSETQ. This CDR3 is built from 14 residues. CDR3 sequence reads: CASNRTNTGNTIYF. The CDR3 DNA follows: TGCGCCAGCAACAGGACAAACACCGGAAACACCATATATTTT.

The chain is built from TRBV9 and TRBJ2-1; D ambiguous. In germline, CDR1 is SGDLS, CDR2 YYNGEE. The CDR3 runs 15 residues. V shed 0 bases and J shed 5 bases, with 12 bases lying between them. This CDR3 is CASSVAVGRHNEQFF. CDR3 bases: TGTGCCAGCAGCGTAGCTGTAGGCAGGCACAATGAGCAGTTCTTC.

The chain has TRBV9 and TRBJ2-2; D is unresolved. The V end lost 2 bases, the J end lost 1 base, and 12 bases lay between the germline ends. This CDR3 spans 16 amino acids. CDR1 is SGDLS and CDR2 is YYNGEE in the germline V gene. CDR3 nucleotide sequence: TGTGCCAGCAGCGTTTCAGTCCGCCTGAACACCGGGGAGCTGTTTTTT. This encodes CASSVSVRLNTGELFF.

This clonotype was seen many times. This chain uses TRBV29-1 with TRBJ2-5, with TRBD2 matching 10 bases. V lost 5 bases, J lost 5 bases, and 11 bases stayed unmatched. The CDR3 totals 15 residues. Looked up from germline, CDR1 is SQVTM and CDR2 is ANQGSEA. In DNA form, the CDR3 reads TGCAGCGTTCGAGGTCTAGCGGGAGAACAGGAGACCCAGTACTTC. This gives the protein CSVRGLAGEQETQYF.

J is TRBJ2-7 and V is TRBV29-1; D is perhaps TRBD1 or TRBD2 (6 bases each). Germline CDR1 reads SQVTM; CDR2 reads ANQGSEA. The ends were cut back, 1 base at V and 1 base at J, with 11 bases in the middle. This CDR3 has 14 residues. The CDR3 is CSVEGQGGSYEQYF. For the CDR3, the DNA is TGCAGCGTTGAAGGCCAAGGGGGGTCCTACGAGCAGTACTTC.

V is TRBV20-1 and J is TRBJ2-3, with TRBD1 as a possible D gene (6 bases). CDR1 and CDR2 (germline): DFQATT, SNEGSKA (reference sequence). The CDR3 is 12 residues long. V was shortened by 7 bases and J by 2 bases, with 10 bases between the two germline ends. The CDR3 bases are TGCAGTGAGCAGGGGTACACAGATACGCAGTATTTT. Its protein product is CSEQGYTDTQYF.

This clonotype was counted many times. Sequence at one end of the junction differs from germline and may be a read error. The chain employs TRBV5-1 and TRBJ2-7; 10 positions match TRBD1. Germline assignment: CDR1 SGHRS and CDR2 YFSETQ. The CDR3 has 14 amino acids. The CDR3 sequence: CASSLGQGGYEQYF. CDR3 DNA: TGTGCCAGCAGCTTAGGACAGGGGGGGTACGAGCAGTACTTC.

The chain couples TRBV29-1 to TRBJ2-5; no clear D. The germline V gene encodes CDR1 SQVTM and CDR2 ANQGSEA. The V and J ends lost 7 bases and 4 bases respectively, with 13 bases between them. The CDR3 covers 12 residues. In DNA form, the CDR3 reads TGCAGCGCCCGCGTAGGGTTAGAGACCCAGTACTTC. Its protein product is CSARVGLETQYF. Based on the CDR3 plus reference TRBV29-1 and TRBJ2-5, the full variable domain is SAVISQKPSRDICQRGTSLTIQCQVDSQVTMMFWYRQQPGQSLTLIATANQGSEATYESGFVIDKFPISRPNLTFSTLTVSNMSPEDSSIYLCSARVGLETQYFGPGTRLLVL.

The sample holds a few counts of this clonotype. The chain employs TRBV5-4 and TRBJ1-1; tentative D call: TRBD1 (6 bases). In germline, CDR1 is SGHNT, CDR2 YYREEE (reference sequence). This CDR3 is built from 14 residues. V lost 4 bases, J lost 2 bases, and 12 bases lay in between. The CDR3 DNA reads TGTGCCAGCAGCCCGGGGACATATAACACTGAAGCTTTCTTT. Amino acid sequence: CASSPGTYNTEAFF.

This clonotype was picked up a small number of times. The J gene is TRBJ2-7, the V gene TRBV5-5; a possible D gene is TRBD1 (5 bases). V dropped 4 bases and J dropped 2 bases, with 13 bases sitting between them. This CDR3 has 14 residues. Per the germline V gene, CDR1 is SGHKS and CDR2 is YYEKEE (reference sequence). The CDR3 region has the DNA TGTGCCAGCAGCCCAGACAGATACACCTACGAGCAGTACTTC. As protein: CASSPDRYTYEQYF.

This clonotype was counted only a few times. The chain uses TRBV12-3 or TRBV12-4 and TRBJ1-1, with D tentatively TRBD1 (5 bases). This CDR3 is 13 amino acids long. Trimming shortened V by 2 bases and J by 6 bases, and 10 bases separated the two germline ends. As DNA, the CDR3 is TGTGCCAGCAGTTTACTACAGGATTCTGAAGCTTTCTTT. Translation gives CASSLLQDSEAFF.